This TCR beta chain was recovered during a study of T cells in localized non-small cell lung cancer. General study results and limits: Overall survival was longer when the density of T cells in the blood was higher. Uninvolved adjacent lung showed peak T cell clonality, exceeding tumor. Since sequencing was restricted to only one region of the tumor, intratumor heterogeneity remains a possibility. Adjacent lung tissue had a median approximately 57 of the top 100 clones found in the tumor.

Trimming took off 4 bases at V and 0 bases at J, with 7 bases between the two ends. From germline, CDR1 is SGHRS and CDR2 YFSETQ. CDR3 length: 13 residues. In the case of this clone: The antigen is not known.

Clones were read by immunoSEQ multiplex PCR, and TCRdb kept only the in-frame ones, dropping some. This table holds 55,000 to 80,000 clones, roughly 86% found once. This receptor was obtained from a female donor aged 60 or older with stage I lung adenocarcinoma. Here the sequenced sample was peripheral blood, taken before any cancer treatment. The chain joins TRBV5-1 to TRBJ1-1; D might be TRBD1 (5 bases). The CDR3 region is CASSQGVNTEAFF. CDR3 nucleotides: TGCGCCAGCAGCCAAGGGGTGAACACTGAAGCTTTCTTT. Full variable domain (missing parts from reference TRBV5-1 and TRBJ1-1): KAGVTQTPRYLIKTRGQQVTLSCSPISGHRSVSWYQQTPGQGLQFLFEYFSETQRNKGNFPGRFSGRQFSNSRSEMNVSTLELGDSALYLCASSQGVNTEAFFGQGTRLTVV.